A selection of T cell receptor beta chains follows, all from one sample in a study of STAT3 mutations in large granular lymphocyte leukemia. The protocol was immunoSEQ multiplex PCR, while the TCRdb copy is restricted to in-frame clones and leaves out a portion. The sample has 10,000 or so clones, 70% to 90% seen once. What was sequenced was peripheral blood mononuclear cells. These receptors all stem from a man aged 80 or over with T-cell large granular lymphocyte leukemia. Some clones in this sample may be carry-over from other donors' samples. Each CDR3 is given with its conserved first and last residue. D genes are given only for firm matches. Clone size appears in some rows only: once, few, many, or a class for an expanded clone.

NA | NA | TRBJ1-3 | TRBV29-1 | CSAKLASGNTIYF | TGCAGCGCCAAGCTGGCTTCAGGAAACACCATATATTTT
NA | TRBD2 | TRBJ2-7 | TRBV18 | CASSASWSGGGEQYF | TGTGCCAGCTCAGCAAGTTGGTCGGGGGGAGGCGAGCAGTACTTC
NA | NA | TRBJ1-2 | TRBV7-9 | CASSLGRGGYGYTF | TGTGCCAGCAGCTTGGGCAGGGGAGGGTATGGCTACACCTTC
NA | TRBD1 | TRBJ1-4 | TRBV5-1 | CASSEKTGQGNEKLFF | TGCGCCAGCAGCGAGAAAACGGGACAGGGAAATGAAAAACTGTTTTTT
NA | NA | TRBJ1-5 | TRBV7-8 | CASSLGPHWGPANMDRPQHF | TGTGCCAGCAGCTTAGGCCCCCATTGGGGTCCCGCGAATATGGATCGGCCCCAGCATTTT
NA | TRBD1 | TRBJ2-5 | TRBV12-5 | CASGSGTAKQETQYF | TGTGCTAGTGGTTCCGGGACAGCCAAACAAGAGACCCAGTACTTC
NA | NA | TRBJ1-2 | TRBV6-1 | CASSEDGHSLQGYGYTF | TGTGCCAGCAGTGAAGACGGACACTCACTGCAAGGGTATGGCTACACCTTC
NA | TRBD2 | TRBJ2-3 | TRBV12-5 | CASGLVPLAGPMDTQYF | TGTGCTAGTGGTTTGGTACCGCTAGCGGGGCCCATGGATACGCAGTATTTT
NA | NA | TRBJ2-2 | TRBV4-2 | CASSQPEDTGELFF | TGTGCCAGCAGCCAACCGGAGGACACCGGGGAGCTGTTTTTT
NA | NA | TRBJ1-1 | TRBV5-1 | CASSLGNMNVGTEAFF | TGCGCCAGCAGCTTGGGGAACATGAACGTTGGGACTGAAGCTTTCTTT
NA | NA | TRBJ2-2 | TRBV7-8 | CASSLQGINTGELFF | TGTGCCAGCAGCTTACAGGGTATTAACACCGGGGAGCTGTTTTTT
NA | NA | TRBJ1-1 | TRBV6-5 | CASSYMGGWTEAFF | TGTGCCAGCAGTTACATGGGGGGCTGGACTGAAGCTTTCTTT
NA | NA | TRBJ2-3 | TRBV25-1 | CASSVGRGTDTQYF | TGTGCCAGCAGTGTGGGCCGGGGGACAGATACGCAGTATTTT
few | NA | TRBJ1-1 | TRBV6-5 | CASVPEWGMNTEAFF | TGTGCCAGCGTCCCCGAGTGGGGCATGAACACTGAAGCTTTCTTT
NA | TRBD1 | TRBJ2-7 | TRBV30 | CAWTRTGYYEQYF | TGTGCCTGGACCCGGACAGGCTACTACGAGCAGTACTTC
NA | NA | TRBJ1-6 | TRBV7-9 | CASSLFYGTLAGDSPLHF | TGTGCCAGCAGCTTATTCTACGGGACCCTGGCTGGTGATTCACCCCTCCACTTT
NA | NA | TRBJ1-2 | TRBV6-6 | CASQVPPKGYTF | TGTGCCAGCCAAGTCCCCCCTAAAGGCTACACCTTC
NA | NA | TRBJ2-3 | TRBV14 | CASSRAVSTDTQYF | TGTGCCAGCAGCCGCGCAGTTAGCACAGATACGCAGTATTTT
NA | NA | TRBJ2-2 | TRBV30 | CAGGAGSGRVRPNTGELFF | TGTGCCGGGGGGGCGGGGTCAGGGCGAGTCCGCCCGAACACCGGGGAGCTGTTTTTT
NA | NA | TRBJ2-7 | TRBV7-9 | CASSPRDGTPYEQYF | TGTGCCAGCAGCCCCCGTGACGGGACACCCTACGAGCAGTACTTC
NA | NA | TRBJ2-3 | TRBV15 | CATSRGTDTQYF | TGTGCCACCAGCAGAGGAACGGATACGCAGTATTTT
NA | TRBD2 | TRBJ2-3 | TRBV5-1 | CASSVIAGSTDTQYF | TGCGCCAGCAGCGTAATAGCGGGGAGCACAGATACGCAGTATTTT
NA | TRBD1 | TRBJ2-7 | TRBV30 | CAWDRQGGHEQYF | TGTGCCTGGGACAGACAGGGGGGCCACGAGCAGTACTTC
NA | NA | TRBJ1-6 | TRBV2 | CASSEQGNSPLHF | TGTGCCAGCAGTGAGCAGGGGAATTCACCCCTCCACTTT
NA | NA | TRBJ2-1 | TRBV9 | CASSVWGGPRNEQFF | TGTGCCAGCAGCGTATGGGGGGGGCCCCGCAATGAGCAGTTCTTC
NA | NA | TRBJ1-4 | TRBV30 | CAWSVSGQTLEKLFF | TGTGCCTGGAGTGTCTCCGGACAGACTCTAGAAAAACTGTTTTTT
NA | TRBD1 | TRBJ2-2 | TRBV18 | CASSPQTGVAGELFF | TGTGCCAGCTCACCTCAGACAGGGGTTGCCGGGGAGCTGTTTTTT
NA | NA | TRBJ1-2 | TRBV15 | CATSRDRGVRSYGYTF | TGTGCCACCAGCAGAGATAGGGGGGTACGAAGCTATGGCTACACCTTC
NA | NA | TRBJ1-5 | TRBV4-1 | CASSQDPGNRNQPQHF | TGCGCCAGCAGCCAAGATCCCGGGAACCGCAATCAGCCCCAGCATTTT
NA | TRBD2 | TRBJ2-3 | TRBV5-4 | CASSPGLAGGLGTQYF | TGTGCCAGCAGCCCGGGACTAGCGGGGGGGCTGGGGACGCAGTATTTT
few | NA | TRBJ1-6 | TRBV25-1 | CASRGGGGTDYSPLHF | TGTGCCAGCAGAGGAGGAGGTGGGACTGACTATTCACCCCTCCACTTT
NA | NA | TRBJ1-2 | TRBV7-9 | CASSLVAYGYTF | TGTGCCAGCAGCTTAGTCGCCTATGGCTACACCTTC
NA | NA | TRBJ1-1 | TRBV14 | CASSQGQYEAFF | TGTGCCAGCAGCCAAGGACAGTATGAAGCTTTCTTT
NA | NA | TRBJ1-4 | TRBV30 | CAWADYTNEKLFF | TGTGCCTGGGCGGACTACACTAATGAAAAACTGTTTTTT
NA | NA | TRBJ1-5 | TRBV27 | CASSAWGQSNQPQHF | TGTGCCAGCAGTGCATGGGGCCAAAGCAATCAGCCCCAGCATTTT
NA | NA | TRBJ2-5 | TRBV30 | CAWSVELEETQYF | TGTGCCTGGAGTGTAGAGCTCGAAGAGACCCAGTACTTC
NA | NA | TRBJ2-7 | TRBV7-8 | CASSLAANLIWDPQRKEQYF | TGTGCCAGCAGCTTAGCGGCGAATCTTATCTGGGACCCACAACGGAAAGAGCAGTACTTC
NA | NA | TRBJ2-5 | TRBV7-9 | CASSFGQQETQYF | TGTGCCAGCAGCTTTGGCCAGCAAGAGACCCAGTACTTC
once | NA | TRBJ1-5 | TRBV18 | CASSPDAGSNQPQHF | TGTGCCAGCTCACCCGATGCAGGTAGCAATCAGCCCCAGCATTTT
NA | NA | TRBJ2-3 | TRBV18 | CASSPNSGTSTDTQYF | TGTGCCAGCTCACCAAATTCGGGAACTAGCACAGATACGCAGTATTTT
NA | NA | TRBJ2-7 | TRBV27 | CASRAGSSYEQYF | TGTGCCAGCAGAGCAGGGAGCTCCTACGAGCAGTACTTC
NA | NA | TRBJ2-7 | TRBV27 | CASSRSSYEQYF | TGTGCCAGCAGTCGATCCTCCTACGAGCAGTACTTC
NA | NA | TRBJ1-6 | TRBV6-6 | CASSLTGPDNSPLHF | TGTGCCAGCAGTTTAACCGGCCCCGATAATTCACCCCTCCACTTT
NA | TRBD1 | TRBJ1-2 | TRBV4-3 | CASSQPGQGYGYTF | TGCGCCAGCAGCCAACCTGGACAGGGCTATGGCTACACCTTC
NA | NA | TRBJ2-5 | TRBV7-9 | CASSTKLRLGETQYF | TGTGCCAGCAGCACCAAGCTACGCCTGGGCGAGACCCAGTACTTC
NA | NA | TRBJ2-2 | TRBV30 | CAWSVQGSAGELFF | TGTGCCTGGAGTGTACAGGGATCAGCCGGGGAGCTGTTTTTT
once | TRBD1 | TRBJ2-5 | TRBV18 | CASSPRTGAETQYF | TGTGCCAGCTCACCGCGGACAGGGGCGGAGACCCAGTACTTC
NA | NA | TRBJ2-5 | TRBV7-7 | CASSFPGTQYF | TGTGCTAGCAGCTTTCCGGGGACCCAGTACTTC
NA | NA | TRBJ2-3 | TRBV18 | CASSPVADTQYF | TGTGCCAGCTCACCCGTGGCAGATACGCAGTATTTT
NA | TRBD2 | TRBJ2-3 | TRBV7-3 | CASSQRGWTSDTDTQYF | TGTGCCAGCAGCCAACGTGGATGGACTAGCGACACAGATACGCAGTATTTT
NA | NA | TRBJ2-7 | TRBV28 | CASREGSYEQYF | TGTGCCAGCAGGGAGGGATCCTACGAGCAGTACTTC
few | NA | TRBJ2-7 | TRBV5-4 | CASSHDSYEQYF | TGTGCCAGCAGCCATGACAGCTACGAGCAGTACTTC
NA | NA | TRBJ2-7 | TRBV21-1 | CASSKEGRGMYEQYF | TGTGCCAGCAGCAAAGAGGGCAGGGGGATGTACGAGCAGTACTTC